These 11 T cell receptor beta chains originate from one sample sequenced in a study of blood T cell repertoires in COVID-19. Profiled with immunoSEQ multiplex PCR; TCRdb holds only in-frame clones, not every one. The repertoire holds some 200,000 clones, with roughly 85% as singletons. Sample: peripheral blood. The origin of the receptors is a woman between 65 and 79 years old with COVID-19, enrolled during active disease.

The CDR3 sequence: CATSPGTTNEKLFF. CDR3 in DNA: TGTGCCACCAGCCCCGGGACAACTAATGAAAAACTGTTTTTT. This sequence joins TRBV24-1 and TRBJ1-4; D is ambiguous. The CDR3 sequence is 14 residues long. Per germline, CDR1 KGHDR and CDR2 SFDVKD. Trimming removed 7 bases at V and 0 bases at J, with 8 bases between.

The V call is TRBV7-2, the J call TRBJ1-1; 9 bases line up with TRBD1. The J segment lost 5 bases and the V segment lost 1 base, leaving 5 bases of the junction unmatched. The CDR3 is 15 amino acids. Germline values: CDR1 SGHTA, CDR2 FQGNSA. The CDR3 sequence: CASSLDRGRGTEAFF. CDR3 sequence (DNA): TGTGCCAGCAGCTTAGACAGGGGGCGCGGAACTGAAGCTTTCTTT.

This chain connects TRBV12-3 or TRBV12-4 to TRBJ2-6; no clear D gene. This CDR3 has 13 amino acids. V lost 8 bases, J lost 1 base, and 6 bases lay in between. The CDR3 is CASVYSGANVLTF. The CDR3 nucleotides are TGTGCCAGCGTCTATTCTGGGGCCAACGTCCTGACTTTC.

The chain uses TRBV4-2 and TRBJ1-2; D is unresolved. Germline assignment: CDR1 LGHNA and CDR2 YNFKEQ. This CDR3 is 13 amino acids long. V lost 1 base to trimming and J lost 5 bases, with 8 bases between them. Written as DNA, the CDR3 is TGTGCCAGCAGCCAAGGAACATCATATGGCTACACCTTC. Translation: CASSQGTSYGYTF.

The chain joins TRBV24-1 to TRBJ1-1; D is undetermined. Looked up from germline, CDR1 is KGHDR and CDR2 is SFDVKD. This CDR3 has 14 residues. V gave up 12 bases and J gave up 1 base, with 17 bases separating them. CDR3 nucleotide sequence: TGTGCCCCTTCGGGGAACGTCTCGAACACTGAAGCTTTCTTT. This codes for CAPSGNVSNTEAFF.

V is TRBV11-2 and J is TRBJ1-3; D is undetermined. The CDR3 runs 14 residues. With 0 bases removed from V and 1 base from J, the gap between germline ends came to 4 bases. Germline values: CDR1 SGHAT, CDR2 FQNNGV. The CDR3 loop reads CASSLEASGNTIYF. CDR3 DNA sequence: TGTGCCAGCAGCTTAGAAGCATCTGGAAACACCATATATTTT. The entire variable domain, with the rest obtained from reference TRBV11-2 and TRBJ1-3, is as follows: EAGVAQSPRYKIIEKRQSVAFWCNPISGHATLYWYQQILGQGPKLLIQFQNNGVVDDSQLPKDRFSAERLKGVDSTLKIQPAKLEDSAVYLCASSLEASGNTIYFGEGSWLTVV.

The chain links TRBV19 to TRBJ2-5, with D tentatively TRBD2 (6 bases). Germline lookup yields CDR1 LNHDA and CDR2 SQIVND (reference sequence). Trimming shortened V by 4 bases and J by 5 bases, and 14 bases separated the two germline ends. There are 14 residues in the CDR3. Here the CDR3 DNA reads TGTGCCAGTAGTACATCGAGGAGCGGGGAGACCCAGTACTTC. Amino acid sequence: CASSTSRSGETQYF.

The rearrangement joins TRBV6-6 to TRBJ1-3; the D is unclear. This CDR3 has 15 residues. V lost 6 bases, J lost 0 bases, and 12 bases lay in between. In germline, CDR1 is MNHNY, CDR2 SVGAGI (reference sequence). CDR3 bases: TGTGCCAGCAGGCCCCGGTGGTTCTCTGGAAACACCATATATTTT. It translates to CASRPRWFSGNTIYF.

The chain combines TRBV11-3 with TRBJ2-1, with 8 bases identical to TRBD2. CDR1 and CDR2 from the germline V gene are SGHNT and YENEEA. V lost 5 bases and J lost 5; bases outside the gene matches: 8. The CDR3 is 15 amino acids. The CDR3 bases are TGTGCCAGCAGCCCCCACTCGCGGGGGGACAATGAGCAGTTCTTC. Translation: CASSPHSRGDNEQFF.

This chain uses TRBV2 with TRBJ1-4; a possible D gene is TRBD1 (6 bases). The germline CDR1 and CDR2 sequences are SNHLY and FYNNEI. The CDR3 has 13 residues. V lost 7 bases and J 4 bases, leaving 10 bases between the germline ends. The chain's CDR3 is CASKRDINEKLFF. In nucleotides, the CDR3 is TGTGCCAGCAAGAGGGACATTAATGAAAAACTGTTTTTT. The variable domain in full, completed from reference TRBV2 and TRBJ1-4, reads EPEVTQTPSHQVTQMGQEVILRCVPISNHLYFYWYRQILGQKVEFLVSFYNNEISEKSEIFDDQFSVERPDGSNFTLKIRSTKLEDSAMYFCASKRDINEKLFFGSGTQLSVL.

In its sample, this clone was seen once. The chain joins TRBV9 to TRBJ1-3; weak D call: TRBD1 (5 bases). The CDR3 totals 16 residues. The V and J ends lost 3 bases and 0 bases respectively, with 13 bases between them. Germline V gene lookup returns CDR1 SGDLS and CDR2 YYNGEE. The CDR3 sequence: CASSGPPGGSGNTIYF. In nucleotides, the CDR3 is TGTGCCAGCAGCGGACCCCCCGGGGGCTCTGGAAACACCATATATTTT.